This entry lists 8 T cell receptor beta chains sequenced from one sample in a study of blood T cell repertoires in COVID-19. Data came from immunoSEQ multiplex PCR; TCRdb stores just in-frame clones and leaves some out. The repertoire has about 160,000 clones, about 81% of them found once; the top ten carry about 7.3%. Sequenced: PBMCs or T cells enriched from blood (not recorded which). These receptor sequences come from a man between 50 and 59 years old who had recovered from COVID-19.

CDR3 nucleotides: TGTGCTAGTGGTTTGGCTCAGGGAACCGGGGAGCTGTTTTTT. This gives the protein CASGLAQGTGELFF. The V and J genes are TRBV12-5 and TRBJ2-2; D perhaps matches TRBD1 (5 bases). Trimming stripped 1 base from V and 5 bases from J, with 8 bases between. From germline, CDR1 is LGHNT and CDR2 FRNRAP. This CDR3 spans 14 amino acids.

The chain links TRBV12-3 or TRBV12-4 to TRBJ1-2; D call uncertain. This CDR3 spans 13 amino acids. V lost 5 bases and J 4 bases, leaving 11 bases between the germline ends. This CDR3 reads CASSQTIRYGYTF. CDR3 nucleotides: TGTGCCAGCAGTCAAACAATACGCTATGGCTACACCTTC.

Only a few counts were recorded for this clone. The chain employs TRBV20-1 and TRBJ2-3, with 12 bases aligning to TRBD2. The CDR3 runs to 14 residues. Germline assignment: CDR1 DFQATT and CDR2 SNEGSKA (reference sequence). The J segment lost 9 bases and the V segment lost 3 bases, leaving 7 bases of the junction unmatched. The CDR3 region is CSASSSGGASTQYF. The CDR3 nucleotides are TGCAGTGCTAGTTCTAGCGGGGGGGCCTCGACGCAGTATTTT.

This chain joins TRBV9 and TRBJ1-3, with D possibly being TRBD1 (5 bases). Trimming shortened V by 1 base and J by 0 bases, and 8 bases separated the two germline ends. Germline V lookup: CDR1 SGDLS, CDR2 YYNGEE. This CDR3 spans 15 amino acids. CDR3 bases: TGTGCCAGCAGCGTACAGGGCTACTCTGGAAACACCATATATTTT. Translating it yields CASSVQGYSGNTIYF.

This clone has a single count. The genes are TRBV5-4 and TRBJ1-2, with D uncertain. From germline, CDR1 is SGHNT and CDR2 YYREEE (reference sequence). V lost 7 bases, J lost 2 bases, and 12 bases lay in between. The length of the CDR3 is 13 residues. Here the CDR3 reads CASGEAANYGYTF. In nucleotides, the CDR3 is TGTGCCAGCGGGGAGGCGGCAAACTATGGCTACACCTTC.

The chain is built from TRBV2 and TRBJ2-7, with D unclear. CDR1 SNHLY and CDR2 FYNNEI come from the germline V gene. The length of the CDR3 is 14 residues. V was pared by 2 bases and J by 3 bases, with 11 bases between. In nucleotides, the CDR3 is TGTGCCAGCAGTGAAAGGAACAGCTACTACGAGCAGTACTTC. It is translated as CASSERNSYYEQYF.

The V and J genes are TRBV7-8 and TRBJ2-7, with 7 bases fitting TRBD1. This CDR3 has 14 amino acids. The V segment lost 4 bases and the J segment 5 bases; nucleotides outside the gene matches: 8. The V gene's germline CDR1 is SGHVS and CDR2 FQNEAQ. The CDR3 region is CASSSMTGFNEQYF. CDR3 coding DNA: TGTGCCAGCAGCTCGATGACAGGGTTCAACGAGCAGTACTTC.

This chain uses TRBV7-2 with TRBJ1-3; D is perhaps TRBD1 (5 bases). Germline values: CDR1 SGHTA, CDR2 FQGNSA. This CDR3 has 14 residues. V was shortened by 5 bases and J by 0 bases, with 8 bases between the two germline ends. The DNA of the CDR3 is TGTGCCAGCAGCCCAGGGAACTCTGGAAACACCATATATTTT. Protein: CASSPGNSGNTIYF.